Below, 19 T cell receptor beta chains from the same sample are listed, as sequenced in a study of blood T cell repertoires in COVID-19. Measured with immunoSEQ multiplex PCR; TCRdb has only the in-frame clones, and not every one. The table has 300,000 to 450,000 clones, more than 85% seen once; the top ten hold over 0.8%. Sequencing was done on a sample of PBMCs or T cells enriched from blood (not recorded which). These receptors all come from a woman aged 25-40 years who had recovered from COVID-19.

This clone has more than one count but fewer than ten. The chain carries TRBV6-1 and TRBJ1-1, with TRBD1 matching over 9 bases. CDR1 is MNHNS and CDR2 is SASEGT in the germline V gene. There are 17 residues in the CDR3. V shed 4 bases and J 1 base; nucleotides not matched to a gene: 10. The CDR3 DNA follows: TGTGCCAGCAGTGTGGAACAGGGGGCCGGCCCGAACACTGAAGCTTTCTTT. As protein: CASSVEQGAGPNTEAFF.

The V gene is TRBV2, the J gene TRBJ1-1, with D perhaps matching TRBD1 (6 bases). The CDR3 has 14 amino acids. With 2 bases removed from V and 1 base from J, the gap between germline ends came to 8 bases. Germline CDR1 and CDR2: SNHLY and FYNNEI. In nucleotides, the CDR3 is TGTGCCAGCAGTGAACAGGGGCGGAACACTGAAGCTTTCTTT. Its protein product is CASSEQGRNTEAFF.

The chain links TRBV28 to TRBJ1-4; tentative D call: TRBD1 (5 bases). Trimming stripped 3 bases from V and 8 bases from J, with 16 bases between. Germline CDR1 is MDHEN and CDR2 is SYDVKM. The CDR3 totals 15 residues. This CDR3 is CASSLGGGNREKLFF. CDR3 DNA sequence: TGTGCCAGCAGTTTGGGGGGAGGGAATCGCGAAAAACTGTTTTTT.

This clone has just a few counts. J is TRBJ2-1 and V is TRBV3-1 (or the pseudogene TRBV3-2); 11 bases map to TRBD1. The CDR3 is 16 residues long. The germline CDR1 and CDR2 sequences are LGHDT and YNNKEL (reference sequence). V shed 4 bases and J 9 bases; nucleotides not matched to a gene: 11. The CDR3: CASSLRTGGAVSEQFF. The CDR3 DNA reads as TGTGCCAGCAGCCTACGGACAGGGGGCGCCGTTAGTGAGCAGTTCTTC.

The genes are TRBV7-6 and TRBJ2-7, with TRBD1 as a possible D gene (6 bases). CDR1 and CDR2 from the germline V gene are SGHVS and FNYEAQ. Trimming took 5 bases from V and 6 from J, leaving 17 bases between them. The CDR3 extends over 14 amino acids. CDR3 coding DNA: TGTGCCAGCAGCCCCGGGGTCGACAGGACCGAGCAGTACTTC. Translated: CASSPGVDRTEQYF.

This chain links TRBV30 with TRBJ1-5, with D possibly TRBD1 on 6 matching bases. Germline V lookup: CDR1 GTSNPN, CDR2 SVGIG (reference sequence). CDR3 length: 14 residues. V lost 4 bases and J lost 0, with 10 bases in between. DNA of the CDR3: TGTGCCTGGAAGGACAGCTATAGCAATCAGCCCCAGCATTTT. Its translation is CAWKDSYSNQPQHF.

This chain uses TRBV27 with TRBJ1-5; 7 nucleotides align to TRBD1. From germline, CDR1 is MNHEY and CDR2 SMNVEV (reference sequence). The CDR3 length is 14 residues. After removal of 6 bases from V and 6 bases from J, the junction contained 8 bases not matched to a gene. The CDR3 protein is CASSLTGSGQPQHF. The CDR3 DNA is TGTGCCAGCAGCCTGACAGGGTCCGGTCAGCCCCAGCATTTT.

The chain has TRBV27 and TRBJ2-1; D is possibly TRBD2 (5 bases). The germline V gene encodes CDR1 MNHEY and CDR2 SMNVEV (reference sequence). This CDR3 has 13 residues. Trimming left V 8 bases short and J 1 base short, with 9 bases between. CDR3 loop: CASEGKSYNEQFF. The CDR3 nucleotides are TGTGCCAGCGAGGGCAAATCCTACAATGAGCAGTTCTTC.

The genes are TRBV3-1 (or the pseudogene TRBV3-2) and TRBJ2-7; TRBD1 might be the D (6 bases). Germline CDR1 reads LGHDT; CDR2 reads YNNKEL (reference sequence). The CDR3 is made up of 13 amino acids. V lost 8 bases and J 5 bases, leaving 16 bases between the germline ends. The CDR3 reads CASRWDMVDEQYF. CDR3 sequence (DNA): TGTGCCAGCCGCTGGGACATGGTCGACGAGCAGTACTTC.

The chain carries TRBV5-4 and TRBJ1-1, with 7 bases lining up with TRBD1. CDR1 is SGHNT and CDR2 is YYREEE in the germline V gene (reference sequence). The ends lost 0 bases at V and 2 bases at J; junction bases unmatched: 1. There are 14 residues in the CDR3. The CDR3: CASSLGTGNTEAFF. The CDR3 bases are TGTGCCAGCAGCTTGGGGACAGGAAACACTGAAGCTTTCTTT.

This chain joins TRBV3-1 (or the pseudogene TRBV3-2) and TRBJ2-3; 13 bases align to TRBD2. This CDR3 spans 17 amino acids. The V segment lost 4 bases and the J segment 5 bases; nucleotides outside the gene matches: 9. Germline V gives CDR1 LGHDT, CDR2 YNNKEL (reference sequence). CDR3 sequence (DNA): TGTGCCAGCAGCCTGAGTACTAGCGGGGGGGCGGGAGATACGCAGTATTTT. It codes for CASSLSTSGGAGDTQYF.

DNA for the CDR3: TGTGCCAGCAGGACAGTCTCTGGAAACACCATATATTTT. Translated, it gives CASRTVSGNTIYF. The chain carries TRBV11-2 and TRBJ1-3, with TRBD1 as a possible D gene (5 bases). The CDR3 has 13 residues. Trimming removed 6 bases at V and 0 bases at J, with 6 bases between. Germline V gives CDR1 SGHAT, CDR2 FQNNGV.

This chain connects TRBV7-2 to TRBJ1-2; maybe TRBD1 (6 bases). Per the germline V gene, CDR1 is SGHTA and CDR2 is FQGNSA. The V end was cut by 0 bases, the J end by 4 bases, with 12 bases between. This CDR3 comprises 15 residues. This CDR3 is CASSLAGAGSYGYTF. The CDR3 DNA sequence: TGTGCCAGCAGCTTAGCGGGGGCAGGCTCCTATGGCTACACCTTC.

The rearrangement links TRBV28 to TRBJ2-7, with D tentatively TRBD2 (7 bases). Between the trimmed V and J ends, which lost 2 bases and 4 bases, there was a span of 21 bases. The germline gives CDR1 MDHEN, CDR2 SYDVKM. The CDR3 has 17 residues. Written as DNA, the CDR3 is TGTGCCAGCAGTTTAATGAGGGGGAGGGGGTCCGCGTACGAGCAGTACTTC. Its protein is CASSLMRGRGSAYEQYF. Together with reference TRBV28 and TRBJ2-7, the CDR3 gives the full variable domain: DVKVTQSSRYLVKRTGEKVFLECVQDMDHENMFWYRQDPGLGLRLIYFSYDVKMKEKGDIPEGYSVSREKKERFSLILESASTNQTSMYLCASSLMRGRGSAYEQYFGPGTRLTVT.

This chain connects TRBV13 to TRBJ2-3; TRBD2 agrees at 9 bases. The CDR3 consists of 16 residues. The V gene's germline CDR1 is PRHDT and CDR2 FYEKMQ (reference sequence). With V trimmed by 2 bases and J by 2 bases, 5 bases remained unmatched. DNA for the CDR3: TGTGCCAGCAGCTTAATGGCGGGGGGGTTCACAGATACGCAGTATTTT. Encoded protein: CASSLMAGGFTDTQYF.

The V gene is TRBV7-2, the J gene TRBJ2-7, with no clear D. The CDR3 has 14 amino acids. V lost 1 base to trimming and J lost 3 bases, with 10 bases between them. Germline CDR1 is SGHTA and CDR2 is FQGNSA. The chain's CDR3 is CASSLEVHLYEQYF. The CDR3 DNA reads as TGTGCCAGCAGCTTAGAAGTACACCTCTACGAGCAGTACTTC.

V is TRBV28 and J is TRBJ1-2; TRBD1 agrees at 7 bases. Germline V CDR1 and CDR2: MDHEN, SYDVKM. V shed 6 bases, J shed 4 bases, and the junction held 11 bases outside the gene matches. There are 15 residues in the CDR3. CDR3 in amino acids: CASSHVKTGIYGYTF. The CDR3 DNA reads TGTGCCAGCAGCCACGTCAAGACAGGGATCTATGGCTACACCTTC.

This chain links TRBV7-2 with TRBJ2-2, with 10 bases identical to TRBD1. Germline CDR1 SGHTA, CDR2 FQGNSA. Losses at the gene ends were 2 bases for V and 2 bases for J; bases not matched to a gene: 5. This CDR3 is 17 amino acids long. CDR3 sequence reads: CASSLTDRGVNTGELFF. CDR3 DNA sequence: TGTGCCAGCAGCTTAACGGACAGGGGGGTCAACACCGGGGAGCTGTTTTTT.

This clone was recorded a few times. The rearrangement uses TRBV6-2 or TRBV6-3 and TRBJ2-1; 8 bases map to TRBD2. The trim removed 2 bases at V and 3 bases at J, leaving 0 bases unmatched. Per the germline V gene, CDR1 is MNHEY and CDR2 is SVGEGT. This CDR3 is 14 amino acids long. CDR3 sequence: CASSYRGGYNEQFF. The CDR3 DNA sequence: TGTGCCAGCAGTTACCGGGGGGGCTACAATGAGCAGTTCTTC.